One and the same sample provided the 30 T cell receptor beta chains below, sequenced in a study of Ad26.COV2.S vaccination and SARS-CoV-2 variants. As to treatment: roughly 19 received Ad26.COV2.S at low or high dose, single or two shots; roughly five received placebo; per-sample allocation not given. Day 63 following the first vaccine or placebo injection was when the samples were taken. The assay was immunoSEQ multiplex PCR, and TCRdb's table has in-frame clones only and misses some. The table records some 320,000 clones, about 85% of them present only once. The sequenced sample was peripheral blood, obtained in a trial of Ad26.COV2.S vaccine versus placebo. The origin of the receptors is a person aged 18-60 years who received the Ad26.COV2.S COVID-19 vaccine or a placebo.

The rearrangement uses TRBV24-1 and TRBJ1-2; D perhaps matches TRBD1 (6 bases). The CDR3 runs to 13 residues. The germline CDR1 and CDR2 sequences are KGHDR and SFDVKD. The V end lost 5 bases, the J end lost 6 bases, and 12 bases lay between the germline ends. The CDR3 is CATSVRGGDGYTF. CDR3 in DNA: TGTGCCACCAGTGTCAGGGGCGGCGATGGCTACACCTTC.

The V and J genes are TRBV27 and TRBJ2-5; D is unresolved. Deletions cut 4 bases from V and 5 bases from J, with 14 bases between. Germline V CDR1 and CDR2: MNHEY, SMNVEV (reference sequence). The CDR3 totals 14 residues. DNA of the CDR3: TGTGCCAGCAGTTCTATAGTGGCGGCGGAGACCCAGTACTTC. It specifies CASSSIVAAETQYF.

This chain uses TRBV6-1 with TRBJ2-7; tentative D call: TRBD1 (5 bases). Between the trimmed V and J ends, which lost 3 bases and 3 bases, there was a span of 12 bases. Looked up from germline, CDR1 is MNHNS and CDR2 is SASEGT. CDR3 length: 14 residues. CDR3 residues: CASSDRTRIYEQYF. CDR3 nucleotide sequence: TGTGCCAGCAGTGATCGGACACGGATCTACGAGCAGTACTTC.

This chain uses TRBV15 with TRBJ2-1; TRBD1 aligns across 7 bases. V lost 1 base to trimming and J lost 5 bases; unmatched junction nucleotides: 11. This CDR3 region has 17 residues. The germline CDR1 and CDR2 sequences are LNHNV and YYDKDF (reference sequence). The CDR3 protein is CATSRGTGGTKHNEQFF. The DNA for the CDR3 is TGTGCCACCAGCAGAGGGACAGGCGGAACGAAACACAATGAGCAGTTCTTC.

The chain joins TRBV12-3 or TRBV12-4 to TRBJ2-2; D uncertain. Trimming left V 7 bases short and J 6 bases short, with 6 bases between. This CDR3 region has 11 residues. In DNA form, the CDR3 reads TGTGCCAGCACTACCCCCGGGGAGCTGTTTTTT. Encoded protein: CASTTPGELFF.

V and J are TRBV5-8 and TRBJ1-2; D is unresolved. Trimming removed 0 bases from V and 9 bases from J, with 9 bases in between. Germline V gives CDR1 SGHTS, CDR2 YDEGEE. This CDR3 spans 12 amino acids. CDR3 sequence: CASSLGLLRYTF. The CDR3 region has the DNA TGTGCCAGCAGCTTGGGACTTTTACGCTACACCTTC. Full variable domain (rest looked up from reference TRBV5-8 and TRBJ1-2): EAGVTQSPTHLIKTRGQQATLRCSPISGHTSVYWYQQALGLGLQFLLWYDEGEERNRGNFPPRFSGRQFPNYSSELNVNALELEDSALYLCASSLGLLRYTFGSGTRLTVV.

This rearrangement joins TRBV20-1 to TRBJ1-2; D is ambiguous. Trimming pared 2 bases from V and 7 bases from J, leaving 8 bases between. The germline gives CDR1 DFQATT, CDR2 SNEGSKA (reference sequence). This CDR3 contains 11 residues. The chain's CDR3 is CSARRRSGYTF. In DNA form, the CDR3 reads TGCAGTGCTAGAAGACGTAGTGGCTACACCTTC.

The rearrangement uses TRBV6-1 and TRBJ2-7; D remains ambiguous. The CDR3 extends over 12 amino acids. Trimming took off 2 bases at V and 13 bases at J, with 15 bases between the two ends. In germline, CDR1 is MNHNS, CDR2 SASEGT. CDR3 DNA sequence: TGTGCCAGCAGTGAACTGGGAAATGCGAGATACTTC. This encodes CASSELGNARYF.

This sequence joins TRBV11-2 and TRBJ2-1, with TRBD1 matching over 7 bases. The CDR3 contains 13 residues. Germline loops: CDR1 SGHAT, CDR2 FQNNGV. Losses at the gene ends were 5 bases for V and 6 bases for J; bases not matched to a gene: 4. CDR3 coding DNA: TGTGCCAGCAGCCTCAGACAGGGCAATGAGCAGTTCTTC. This codes for CASSLRQGNEQFF. The full variable domain, in which reference TRBV11-2 and TRBJ2-1 provide the parts outside the CDR3, is EAGVAQSPRYKIIEKRQSVAFWCNPISGHATLYWYQQILGQGPKLLIQFQNNGVVDDSQLPKDRFSAERLKGVDSTLKIQPAKLEDSAVYLCASSLRQGNEQFFGPGTRLTVL.

This clone was detected only a few times. The V and J genes are TRBV16 and TRBJ1-2; D remains ambiguous. V was cut by 2 bases and J by 8 bases, with 12 bases left in between. CDR1 and CDR2 (germline): KGHSY, FQNENV. The CDR3 has 13 residues. CDR3 DNA sequence: TGTGCCAGCAGCCAAATTCGGGGAACGGGCTACACCTTC. Amino acid sequence: CASSQIRGTGYTF.

The chain has TRBV7-6 and TRBJ1-1; D remains unclear. V was clipped by 5 bases and J by 1 base, with 8 bases between them. Germline loops: CDR1 SGHVS, CDR2 FNYEAQ. The CDR3 runs 13 residues. CDR3 sequence: CASSVGQNTEAFF. The CDR3 DNA reads as TGTGCCAGCAGCGTCGGGCAGAACACTGAAGCTTTCTTT.

The gene calls are TRBV27 and TRBJ1-4, with D uncertain. CDR3 length: 15 residues. Germline V gene sequence: CDR1 MNHEY, CDR2 SMNVEV (reference sequence). Between the trimmed V and J ends, which lost 5 bases and 7 bases, there was a span of 17 bases. The CDR3 sequence is CASSPVAGLTEKLFF. The CDR3 DNA is TGTGCCAGCAGTCCCGTCGCGGGTTTAACTGAAAAACTGTTTTTT.

In DNA form, the CDR3 reads TGCGCCAGCAGCTTGGAGGACATCCGCGGAGGGCAGTATTTT. It yields the protein CASSLEDIRGGQYF. This chain connects TRBV5-1 to TRBJ2-3, with D perhaps matching TRBD1 or TRBD2 (5 bases each). The CDR3 spans 14 residues. Germline CDR1 SGHRS, CDR2 YFSETQ. V gave up 0 bases and J gave up 11 bases, with 16 bases separating them. Drawing the rest from reference TRBV5-1 and TRBJ2-3, the complete variable domain is KAGVTQTPRYLIKTRGQQVTLSCSPISGHRSVSWYQQTPGQGLQFLFEYFSETQRNKGNFPGRFSGRQFSNSRSEMNVSTLELGDSALYLCASSLEDIRGGQYFGPGTRLTVL.

The chain has TRBV5-6 and TRBJ1-2, with D uncertain. Germline loops: CDR1 SGHDT, CDR2 YYEEEE. V shed 3 bases and J shed 4 bases, with 16 bases lying between them. The CDR3 is made up of 15 amino acids. CDR3 region: CASSSTQSGFYGYTF. DNA of the CDR3: TGTGCCAGCAGCTCCACCCAATCGGGTTTCTATGGCTACACCTTC.

This chain joins TRBV9 and TRBJ2-5, with TRBD1 matching over 9 bases. Germline V gene sequence: CDR1 SGDLS, CDR2 YYNGEE. This CDR3 spans 14 amino acids. V lost 3 bases, J lost 2 bases, and 2 bases stayed unmatched. In nucleotides, the CDR3 is TGTGCCAGCAGCGCCGGGACAGGGCAAGAGACCCAGTACTTC. Its protein product is CASSAGTGQETQYF.

This sequence joins TRBV6-1 and TRBJ1-5; no reliable D call. V was shortened by 7 bases and J by 6 bases, with 13 bases between the two germline ends. The CDR3 spans 13 residues. From germline, CDR1 is MNHNS and CDR2 SASEGT. In DNA form, the CDR3 reads TGTGCCAGCACCTCCAGTGGGATTCAGCCCCAGCATTTT. It codes for CASTSSGIQPQHF.

The chain is built from TRBV11-3 and TRBJ2-5, with a weak D call TRBD1 (6 bases). CDR3 size: 17 residues. The germline V gene has CDR1 SGHNT and CDR2 YENEEA. V was clipped by 7 bases and J by 3 bases, with 24 bases between them. Written as DNA, the CDR3 is TGTGCCAGCAACAACCAAGACGGGACAAGGGGAAAAGAGACCCAGTACTTC. It specifies CASNNQDGTRGKETQYF.

The CDR3 DNA reads TGTGCCATCTGCCCCTCAGGGATCTTCTCTGGGGCCAACGTCCTGACTTTC. Protein: CAICPSGIFSGANVLTF. This sequence joins TRBV10-3 and TRBJ2-6; a weak D match, TRBD1 (5 bases). Germline V CDR1 and CDR2: ENHRY, SYGVKD. V was trimmed by 8 bases and J by 0 bases, leaving 17 bases between them. The CDR3 has 17 residues.

The rearrangement uses TRBV19 and TRBJ2-7; weak D call: TRBD1 (5 bases). The CDR3 extends over 14 amino acids. V shed 8 bases and J shed 3 bases, with 17 bases lying between them. The germline gives CDR1 LNHDA, CDR2 SQIVND (reference sequence). Here the CDR3 DNA reads TGTGCCAGTTCCGACAGCCCAGGTAGCTACGAGCAGTACTTC. This sequence encodes CASSDSPGSYEQYF.

This rearrangement joins TRBV27 to TRBJ2-2, with a tentative D call TRBD2 (5 bases). Germline assignment: CDR1 MNHEY and CDR2 SMNVEV (reference sequence). This CDR3 is built from 15 residues. V gave up 3 bases and J gave up 7 bases, with 15 bases separating them. The CDR3 loop is CASSLRTLVGGELFF. DNA of the CDR3: TGTGCCAGCAGTTTGAGGACTCTCGTGGGCGGGGAGCTGTTTTTT.

The chain links TRBV6-5 to TRBJ1-1, with a possible D match to TRBD1 (5 bases). The CDR3 loop spans 14 amino acids. Germline-derived CDR1 and CDR2 are MNHEY and SVGAGI. V shed 7 bases and J shed 1 base, with 13 bases lying between them. As DNA, the CDR3 is TGTGCCAGCAACGCCGGGGCTTCGAACACTGAAGCTTTCTTT. Translated: CASNAGASNTEAFF.

The chain employs TRBV28 and TRBJ2-3, with D possibly TRBD2 on 7 matching bases. The germline V and J ends were trimmed by 9 bases and 2 bases, with 12 bases remaining between them. Germline-derived CDR1 and CDR2 are MDHEN and SYDVKM. This CDR3 is 13 amino acids long. This CDR3 is CASEGGSTDTQYF. Written as DNA, the CDR3 is TGTGCCAGTGAGGGGGGGTCCACAGATACGCAGTATTTT.

V gene TRBV4-1 combines with J gene TRBJ2-5; D uncertain. Trimming shortened V by 0 bases and J by 6 bases, and 8 bases separated the two germline ends. The germline V gene has CDR1 MGHRA and CDR2 YSYEKL. The CDR3 contains 13 residues. DNA for the CDR3: TGCGCCAGCAGCCAAGAAGAAGGACAGACCCAGTACTTC. Residues: CASSQEEGQTQYF.

V and J are TRBV7-2 and TRBJ1-2; TRBD1 matches 7 bases. CDR3 length: 15 residues. After removal of 1 base from V and 6 bases from J, the junction contained 8 bases not matched to a gene. Germline V gives CDR1 SGHTA, CDR2 FQGNSA. CDR3 nucleotide sequence: TGTGCCAGCAGCTTAGTAGGAGGGGGCAGAAATGGCTACACCTTC. Translation gives CASSLVGGGRNGYTF.

This chain links TRBV18 with TRBJ1-2; 7 nucleotides align to TRBD1. Germline V CDR1 and CDR2: KGHSH, LQKENI. CDR3 size: 19 residues. V trimming: 3 bases; J trimming: 0 bases; junction bases outside the gene matches: 16. The CDR3 reads CASSPPVGQYHTTNYGYTF. CDR3 in DNA: TGTGCCAGCTCACCGCCCGTGGGACAGTATCATACCACTAACTATGGCTACACCTTC.

The V gene is TRBV2, the J gene TRBJ2-1, with D maybe TRBD2 (5 bases). V dropped 4 bases and J dropped 10 bases, with 11 bases sitting between them. The CDR3 spans 12 residues. Per the germline V gene, CDR1 is SNHLY and CDR2 is FYNNEI. This CDR3 reads CASSAERQEQFF. CDR3 nucleotides: TGTGCCAGCAGTGCGGAGCGGCAGGAGCAGTTCTTC.

The genes are TRBV18 and TRBJ1-1; tentatively, D is TRBD1 (5 bases). This CDR3 contains 13 residues. Per germline, CDR1 KGHSH and CDR2 LQKENI. V was trimmed by 2 bases and J by 9 bases, leaving 13 bases between them. CDR3 coding DNA: TGTGCCAGCTCACCATCGGACACTAGGCAAGCTTTCTTT. It specifies CASSPSDTRQAFF.

The genes are TRBV2 and TRBJ2-7; 9 nucleotides agree with TRBD1. Germline loops: CDR1 SNHLY, CDR2 FYNNEI. The V gene end was trimmed by 8 bases and the J gene end by 2 bases; junction bases not matched to a gene: 7. The CDR3 loop spans 14 amino acids. The CDR3 DNA is TGTGCCAGCGGGGGACAGGGAACCCCCTACGAGCAGTACTTC. Protein sequence: CASGGQGTPYEQYF.

The chain couples TRBV12-3 or TRBV12-4 to TRBJ1-1; unclear D gene. The V end lost 3 bases, the J end lost 10 bases, and 15 bases lay between the germline ends. This CDR3 comprises 13 residues. The CDR3 loop is CASSFLVRERAFF. The CDR3 DNA is TGTGCCAGCAGTTTTTTGGTACGGGAACGAGCTTTCTTT.

The CDR3 loop reads CASSLSLGNQPQHF. Here the CDR3 DNA reads TGCGCCAGCAGTTTGAGCTTGGGCAATCAGCCCCAGCATTTT. The V and J genes are TRBV10-2 and TRBJ1-5; unclear D gene. This CDR3 comprises 14 residues. CDR1 is WSHSY, CDR2 SAAADI, per germline. The V gene lost 5 bases and the J gene lost 2 bases, with 10 bases spanning the gap.